Listed below are T cell receptor beta chains from one sample, sequenced in a study of response to subunit inactivated influenza vaccine. TCRdb re-analysed the RT-PCR reads in MiXCR, keeping a single row per CDR3 protein. Altogether 540,000 or so distinct CDR3 sequences are present, under 15% being singletons, with the ten largest covering around 14%. Sequencing was performed on PBMCs from blood, taken 40 to 50 days after vaccination. These receptors all come from a man aged 45-65 years who received an inactivated influenza vaccine. Each CDR3 is given with its conserved first and last residue. Each record gives: clone size, J gene, D gene, V gene, CDR3 DNA, CDR3 protein. The D gene is left open where the match is weak. Size values are once, few and many counts, or a class for expanded clones, and some rows have none.

size: NA; J: TRBJ2-1; D: TRBD2; V: TRBV14; DNA: TGTGCCAGCTCCGAGGGAGCGGGGTCAAGAGACGAGCAGTTCTTC; CDR3: CASSEGAGSRDEQFF
size: NA; J: TRBJ1-4; D: TRBD1; V: TRBV15; DNA: TGTGCCACCAGCTCCCACGCCCGGACAGGGCTTGAAAAACTGTTTTTT; CDR3: CATSSHARTGLEKLFF
size: NA; J: TRBJ2-1; D: NA; V: TRBV7-7; DNA: TGTGCTAGCAGCTTAGGGGCAGGCAGATACAATGAGCAGTTCTTC; CDR3: CASSLGAGRYNEQFF
size: many; J: TRBJ1-5; D: TRBD1; V: TRBV7-2; DNA: TGTGCCAGCAGCTCAGGACAGGGGGCTCAGCCCCAGCATTTT; CDR3: CASSSGQGAQPQHF
size: NA; J: TRBJ2-7; D: TRBD1; V: TRBV5-1; DNA: TGCGCCAGCAGGAATGGGACAGGGAGGTTCGACGAGCAGTACTTC; CDR3: CASRNGTGRFDEQYF
size: once; J: TRBJ2-1; D: NA; V: TRBV3-1; DNA: TGTGCCAGCAGCCACCGGGACGGGAACTACAATGAGCAGTTCTTC; CDR3: CASSHRDGNYNEQFF
size: few; J: TRBJ1-4; D: NA; V: TRBV6-1; DNA: TGTGCCAGCAGTCGCGGGGTTGCGGGGCGAAGCGAAAAACTGTTTTTT; CDR3: CASSRGVAGRSEKLFF
size: many; J: TRBJ2-5; D: NA; V: TRBV29-1; DNA: TGCAGCGTAAGGGGGTCGCGGAAGACCCAGTACTTC; CDR3: CSVRGSRKTQYF
size: few; J: TRBJ2-4; D: TRBD2; V: TRBV7-9; DNA: TGTTCCAGCAGCTCAACGGGACTAGCGGAGTACAAAAACATTCAGTACTTC; CDR3: CSSSSTGLAEYKNIQYF
size: few; J: TRBJ2-3; D: TRBD2; V: TRBV9; DNA: TGTGCCAGCAGCGTAGTTTCTAGCGGGGTCAGCACAGATACGCAGTATTTT; CDR3: CASSVVSSGVSTDTQYF
size: few; J: TRBJ1-4; D: TRBD1; V: TRBV12-3/TRBV12-4; DNA: TGTGCCAGCAGTCAACTCAGGGGGCGAGAAAAACTGTTTTTT; CDR3: CASSQLRGREKLFF
size: many; J: TRBJ2-3; D: TRBD2; V: TRBV10-3; DNA: TGTGCCGCCGCTGGGGGGACTAGCGGACACACAGATACGCAGTATTTT; CDR3: CAAAGGTSGHTDTQYF
size: few; J: TRBJ2-7; D: NA; V: TRBV7-2; DNA: TGTGCCAGCAGCCCAATTTTGACGACAGGCTACGAGCAGTACTTC; CDR3: CASSPILTTGYEQYF
size: NA; J: TRBJ2-2; D: TRBD2; V: TRBV12-3/TRBV12-4; DNA: TGTGCCAGCAGACTTAGCGGGTCCGGGAACACCGGGGAGCTGTTTTTT; CDR3: CASRLSGSGNTGELFF
size: few; J: TRBJ2-7; D: NA; V: TRBV6-1; DNA: TGTGCCGCCCGAGAGGGGTCTCGGGGCGAGCAGTACTTC; CDR3: CAAREGSRGEQYF
size: few; J: TRBJ2-5; D: TRBD2; V: TRBV20-1; DNA: TGCAGTGGAACGGGACTAGTTGAGACCCAGTACTTC; CDR3: CSGTGLVETQYF
size: few; J: TRBJ2-3; D: NA; V: TRBV20-1; DNA: TGCAGTGCTAGGCTGCCATTGTTGACGGGGCGCACAGATACGCAGTATTTT; CDR3: CSARLPLLTGRTDTQYF
size: NA; J: TRBJ2-7; D: TRBD1; V: TRBV29-1; DNA: TGCAGCGTTAGTACGGCAGGGGGCTTCTACGAGCAGTACTTC; CDR3: CSVSTAGGFYEQYF
size: NA; J: TRBJ2-7; D: TRBD2; V: TRBV20-1; DNA: TGCAGTGCTTACGAAGCGGGAGTAAGGACCTACGAGCAGTACTTC; CDR3: CSAYEAGVRTYEQYF
size: few; J: TRBJ2-3; D: TRBD2; V: TRBV6-1; DNA: TGTGCCAGCCGGGGGGTGGGGCGGGGGTTCCGCACAGATACGCAGTATTTT; CDR3: CASRGVGRGFRTDTQYF
size: many; J: TRBJ1-4; D: NA; V: TRBV10-3; DNA: TGTGCCATCTCCTCCGTCTACGATGAAAAACTGTTTTTT; CDR3: CAISSVYDEKLFF
size: NA; J: TRBJ2-2; D: NA; V: TRBV6-2/TRBV6-3; DNA: TGTGCCGCAAGGAGGGGTTTCACCGGGGAGCTGTTTTTT; CDR3: CAARRGFTGELFF
size: NA; J: TRBJ1-4; D: NA; V: TRBV15; DNA: TGTGCCACCAGCAGAGGACAGCGGAATGAAAAACTGTTTTTT; CDR3: CATSRGQRNEKLFF
size: NA; J: TRBJ2-7; D: NA; V: TRBV12-3/TRBV12-4; DNA: TGTGCCAGCAGTTTAGACCCGGAGTCCGAGCAGTACTTC; CDR3: CASSLDPESEQYF
size: once; J: TRBJ2-5; D: NA; V: TRBV7-2; DNA: TGTGCCAGCAGCTTCTTCAAGGGTCCAGAGACCCAGTACTTC; CDR3: CASSFFKGPETQYF
size: many; J: TRBJ2-7; D: NA; V: TRBV20-1; DNA: TGCAGTGCCGCGGACCATAGCTCCTACGAGCAGTACTTC; CDR3: CSAADHSSYEQYF
size: few; J: TRBJ1-3; D: TRBD1; V: TRBV12-3/TRBV12-4; DNA: TGTGCCAGCAGTTGGGACAGGGGGCGCCAGGGCGGAAACACCATATATTTT; CDR3: CASSWDRGRQGGNTIYF
size: once; J: TRBJ2-2; D: NA; V: TRBV11-3; DNA: TGTGCCAGCAGCTTCGTCCCCGGCACCGGGGAGCTGTTTTTT; CDR3: CASSFVPGTGELFF
size: NA; J: TRBJ2-3; D: NA; V: TRBV9; DNA: TGTGCCAGCAGCTGGGGAGCGGGCCAAGGTACAGATACGCAGTATTTT; CDR3: CASSWGAGQGTDTQYF
size: few; J: TRBJ1-2; D: NA; V: TRBV20-1; DNA: TGCAGTGCTAGAGATATGGACAGAAGGGGCTATGGCTACACCTTC; CDR3: CSARDMDRRGYGYTF
size: NA; J: TRBJ2-1; D: NA; V: TRBV29-1; DNA: TGCAGCGTTGAACAGGGCTCTTACTTATACAATGAGCAGTTCTTC; CDR3: CSVEQGSYLYNEQFF
size: NA; J: TRBJ2-6; D: TRBD1; V: TRBV3-1; DNA: TGTACCAGCAGCCCTTTTACCGGGACAGAGTCTGGGGCCAACGTCCTGACTTTC; CDR3: CTSSPFTGTESGANVLTF
size: few; J: TRBJ2-1; D: TRBD1; V: TRBV2; DNA: TGTGCCAGCAGTGTTCGGACAGGGGGCTACAATGAGCAGTTCTTC; CDR3: CASSVRTGGYNEQFF
size: NA; J: TRBJ1-2; D: TRBD1; V: TRBV24-1; DNA: TGTGCCACCAGTGGTTCGACCGGGACAGGGGGCACTAACTATGGCTACACCTTC; CDR3: CATSGSTGTGGTNYGYTF
size: NA; J: TRBJ2-5; D: NA; V: TRBV20-1; DNA: TGCAGTGCCAGCCCCGGGGGTGGAGAGACCCAGTACTTC; CDR3: CSASPGGGETQYF
size: NA; J: TRBJ1-5; D: NA; V: TRBV12-3/TRBV12-4; DNA: TGTGCCAGCAGCCCTGATCCCGGGACGGGAATTTGGCCCCAGCATTTT; CDR3: CASSPDPGTGIWPQHF
size: NA; J: TRBJ2-1; D: TRBD2; V: TRBV12-3/TRBV12-4; DNA: TGTGCCAGCAGTTTAGAGTGGGAGGGAGGAAATGAGCAGTTCTTC; CDR3: CASSLEWEGGNEQFF
size: many; J: TRBJ1-1; D: NA; V: TRBV10-3; DNA: TGTGCCATCAGTGAGTCCGTATTGAGGCGCACTGAAGCTTTCTTT; CDR3: CAISESVLRRTEAFF
size: many; J: TRBJ2-3; D: NA; V: TRBV7-9; DNA: TGTGCCAGCAGCTTGAGAGCGGGGACACGAGATACGCAGTATTTT; CDR3: CASSLRAGTRDTQYF
size: many; J: TRBJ1-2; D: TRBD1; V: TRBV7-2; DNA: TGTGCCAGCAGCTATTCCAAAGGGGGCCTAAGGGGGGGCTACACCTTC; CDR3: CASSYSKGGLRGGYTF
size: many; J: TRBJ2-1; D: TRBD1; V: TRBV20-1; DNA: TGCAGTGCTAGTAGACAGGGTAGGGGCAATGAGCAGTTCTTC; CDR3: CSASRQGRGNEQFF
size: few; J: TRBJ1-1; D: NA; V: TRBV5-5; DNA: TGTGCCAGCAGCCCCTTCACAAGCATGAACACTGAAGCTTTCTTT; CDR3: CASSPFTSMNTEAFF
size: NA; J: TRBJ2-1; D: NA; V: TRBV10-3; DNA: TGTGCCATCAGTTTCTATGGGGGGGCAAACAATGAGCAGTTCTTC; CDR3: CAISFYGGANNEQFF
size: NA; J: TRBJ1-1; D: NA; V: TRBV5-1; DNA: TGCGCCAGCAGCTTGGAAGCCAGGGAGAACATTGAAGCTTTCTTT; CDR3: CASSLEARENIEAFF
size: NA; J: TRBJ2-5; D: NA; V: TRBV4-3; DNA: TGCGCCAGCAGCCAAGATCCGGTCCTAGGGCAAGAGACCCAGTACTTC; CDR3: CASSQDPVLGQETQYF
size: NA; J: TRBJ2-1; D: TRBD2; V: TRBV12-3/TRBV12-4; DNA: TGTGCCACTGGGACTAGCGGGAACAATGAGCAGTTCTTC; CDR3: CATGTSGNNEQFF
size: NA; J: TRBJ2-5; D: NA; V: TRBV12-3/TRBV12-4; DNA: TGTGCCAGCAGTTTGTCCCAAGGAGGGGAGACCCAGTACTTC; CDR3: CASSLSQGGETQYF
size: many; J: TRBJ2-3; D: NA; V: TRBV6-2/TRBV6-3; DNA: TGTGCCAGCAGTTACTCGGGAGTGGATACGCAGTATTTT; CDR3: CASSYSGVDTQYF
size: NA; J: TRBJ2-5; D: NA; V: TRBV12-3/TRBV12-4; DNA: TGTGCCAGCAGCCAAAAATGGGGACGGGAGACCCAGTACTTC; CDR3: CASSQKWGRETQYF
size: few; J: TRBJ2-2; D: TRBD2; V: TRBV11-2; DNA: TGTGCCAGCAGCTTATTTTCCCCAGGGAGGGCGAACACCGGGGAGCTGTTTTTT; CDR3: CASSLFSPGRANTGELFF
size: many; J: TRBJ2-1; D: NA; V: TRBV12-3/TRBV12-4; DNA: TGTGCCAGCAGTCCCTCGCGGGAGCAGTTCTTC; CDR3: CASSPSREQFF
size: NA; J: TRBJ2-1; D: NA; V: TRBV12-3/TRBV12-4; DNA: TGTGCCAGCAGTTTCTCTGGCAGGGCTAAGGTTGAGCAGTTCTTC; CDR3: CASSFSGRAKVEQFF
size: NA; J: TRBJ2-1; D: TRBD2; V: TRBV10-3; DNA: TGTGCCATTGGGACTAGCGGGGGGGCCATATCTTACAATGAGCAGTTCTTC; CDR3: CAIGTSGGAISYNEQFF